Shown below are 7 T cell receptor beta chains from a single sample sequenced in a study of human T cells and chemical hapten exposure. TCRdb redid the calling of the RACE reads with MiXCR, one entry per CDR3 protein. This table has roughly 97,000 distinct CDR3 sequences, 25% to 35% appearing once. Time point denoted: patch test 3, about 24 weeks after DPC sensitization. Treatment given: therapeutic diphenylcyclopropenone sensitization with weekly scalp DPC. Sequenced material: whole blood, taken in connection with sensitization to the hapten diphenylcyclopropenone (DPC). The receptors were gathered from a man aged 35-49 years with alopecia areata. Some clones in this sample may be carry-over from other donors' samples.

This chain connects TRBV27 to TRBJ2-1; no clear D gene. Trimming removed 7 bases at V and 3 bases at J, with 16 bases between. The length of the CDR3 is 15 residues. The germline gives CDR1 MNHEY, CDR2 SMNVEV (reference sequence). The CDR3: CASTNDGGNYNEQFF. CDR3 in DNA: TGTGCCAGCACCAACGACGGTGGCAACTACAATGAGCAGTTCTTC.

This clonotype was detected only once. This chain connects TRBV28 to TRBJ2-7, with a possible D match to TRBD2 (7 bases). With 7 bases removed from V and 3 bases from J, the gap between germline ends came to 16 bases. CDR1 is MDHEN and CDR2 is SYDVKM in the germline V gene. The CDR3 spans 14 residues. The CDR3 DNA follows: TGTGCCAGCACTGGGGGGGGGGCTTACTACGAGCAGTACTTC. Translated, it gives CASTGGGAYYEQYF.

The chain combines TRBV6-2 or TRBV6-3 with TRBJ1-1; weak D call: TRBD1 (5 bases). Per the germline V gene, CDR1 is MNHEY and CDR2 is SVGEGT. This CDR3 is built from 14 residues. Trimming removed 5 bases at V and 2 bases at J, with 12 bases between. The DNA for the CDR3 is TGTGCCAGCAGTAGAGGGGCTCACAACACTGAAGCTTTCTTT. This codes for CASSRGAHNTEAFF.

The CDR3 DNA reads TGTGCCAGCAGCTTAGGCGCAGCTTACCAAGAGACCCAGTACTTC. It is translated as CASSLGAAYQETQYF. The rearrangement joins TRBV7-8 to TRBJ2-5, with D uncertain. This CDR3 comprises 15 residues. Trimming removed 1 base from V and 0 bases from J, with 9 bases in between. Germline assignment: CDR1 SGHVS and CDR2 FQNEAQ.

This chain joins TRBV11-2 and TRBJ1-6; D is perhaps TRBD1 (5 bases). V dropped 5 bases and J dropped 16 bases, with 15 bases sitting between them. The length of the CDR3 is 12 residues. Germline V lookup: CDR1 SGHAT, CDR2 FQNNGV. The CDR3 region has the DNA TGTGCCAGCAGCCAAACTGGACAAAAACTCCACTTT. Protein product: CASSQTGQKLHF.

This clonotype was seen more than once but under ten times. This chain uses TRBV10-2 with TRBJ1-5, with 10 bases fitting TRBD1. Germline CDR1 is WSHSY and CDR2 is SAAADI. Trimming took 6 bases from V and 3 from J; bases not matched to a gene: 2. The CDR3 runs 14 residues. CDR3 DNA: TGCGCCAGCAGAGACAGGGGGCTCAATCAGCCCCAGCATTTT. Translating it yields CASRDRGLNQPQHF.

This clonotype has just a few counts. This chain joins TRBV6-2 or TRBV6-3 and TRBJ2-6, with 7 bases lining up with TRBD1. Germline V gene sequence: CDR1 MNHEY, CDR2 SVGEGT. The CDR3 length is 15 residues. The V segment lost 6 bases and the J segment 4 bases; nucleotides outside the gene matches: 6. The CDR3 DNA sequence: TGTGCCAGCAGCACAGGGGCCTTAGGGGCCAACGTCCTGACTTTC. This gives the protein CASSTGALGANVLTF.